This passage covers 32 T cell receptor beta chains from one sample sequenced in a study of CD8 T cells in ankylosing spondylitis. Study outcomes and limitations: One TCR beta motif, made up of under ten highly homologous variants, appeared characteristic of ankylosing spondylitis blood.

These receptors have no known antigen. MiXCR was run by TCRdb on the 5' RACE reads, yielding one entry per CDR3 protein. The table includes hundreds of thousands of distinct CDR3 sequences, roughly an eighth detected once. The sequencing sample was made of blood, either unsorted or a sorted T cell fraction (not recorded which). These receptors came from a male donor with ankylosing spondylitis.

J is TRBJ2-3 and V is TRBV24-1; 11 nucleotides align to TRBD2. From germline, CDR1 is KGHDR and CDR2 SFDVKD. V was clipped by 7 bases and J by 0 bases; unmatched bases: 2. This CDR3 is 15 amino acids long. The CDR3 is CATRTSGASTDTQYF. The CDR3 nucleotides are TGTGCCACCAGGACTAGCGGGGCTAGCACAGATACGCAGTATTTT.

This clonotype has a count of ten or more. The V gene is TRBV7-2, the J gene TRBJ2-1; 7 bases agree with TRBD2. Trimming took 1 base from V and 5 from J; bases not matched to a gene: 5. This CDR3 contains 15 residues. Looked up from germline, CDR1 is SGHTA and CDR2 is FQGNSA. Written as DNA, the CDR3 is TGTGCCAGCAGCTTAGGCCCTAGCGGCAACAATGAGCAGTTCTTC. Translating it yields CASSLGPSGNNEQFF.

The table lists this clonotype with many counts. The chain recombines TRBV7-2 with TRBJ2-1; D gene uncertain. The germline gives CDR1 SGHTA, CDR2 FQGNSA. CDR3 size: 13 residues. Trimming removed 3 bases at V and 7 bases at J, with 10 bases between. The CDR3 DNA sequence: TGTGCCAGCAGCTTTGAAGCGCGAAATGAGCAGTTCTTC. Translating it yields CASSFEARNEQFF.

The table lists this clonotype with a few counts. This chain connects TRBV27 to TRBJ2-7, with 9 bases matching TRBD1. In germline, CDR1 is MNHEY, CDR2 SMNVEV (reference sequence). The CDR3 is made up of 13 amino acids. The J segment lost 5 bases and the V segment lost 4 bases, leaving 3 bases of the junction unmatched. Here the CDR3 reads CASSWDRDHEQYF. CDR3 DNA: TGTGCCAGCAGTTGGGACAGGGACCACGAGCAGTACTTC.

The chain employs TRBV6-1 and TRBJ1-6; no definite D call. CDR1 is MNHNS and CDR2 is SASEGT in the germline V gene. Trimming pared 7 bases from V and 6 bases from J, leaving 16 bases between. The CDR3 covers 15 residues. The DNA of the CDR3 is TGTGCCAGCACCCTGGACGACACAGCTAATTCACCCCTCCACTTT. This translates into CASTLDDTANSPLHF.

This clonotype was detected only a few times. The rearrangement joins TRBV20-1 to TRBJ1-2; 10 bases map to TRBD1. Germline assignment: CDR1 DFQATT and CDR2 SNEGSKA (reference sequence). Losses at the gene ends were 7 bases for V and 4 bases for J; bases not matched to a gene: 6. The CDR3 runs to 13 residues. CDR3 in amino acids: CSGLTGGPYGYTF. CDR3 DNA sequence: TGCAGTGGCCTGACAGGGGGCCCCTATGGCTACACCTTC.

This clonotype has only a few counts. CDR3 protein: CASVQGVTGELFF. The CDR3 coding sequence is TGCGCCAGCGTCCAGGGAGTCACCGGGGAGCTGTTTTTT. The genes are TRBV10-1 and TRBJ2-2, with D perhaps TRBD1 or TRBD2 (5 bases each). The CDR3 runs to 13 residues. V was clipped by 8 bases and J by 4 bases, with 11 bases between them. The germline V gene encodes CDR1 WNHNN and CDR2 SYGVQD (reference sequence).

The sample holds a few counts of this clonotype. This chain joins TRBV20-1 and TRBJ1-6; D is undetermined. Germline V CDR1 and CDR2: DFQATT, SNEGSKA (reference sequence). The germline V and J ends were trimmed by 4 bases and 3 bases, with 10 bases remaining between them. The CDR3 length is 14 residues. The CDR3 sequence is CSAIPTDYNSPLHF. The CDR3 bases are TGCAGTGCTATTCCGACGGACTATAATTCACCCCTCCACTTT.

The chain has TRBV11-2 and TRBJ2-3; a weak D match, TRBD1 (6 bases). V was shortened by 5 bases and J by 1 base, with 22 bases between the two germline ends. This CDR3 is built from 18 residues. In germline, CDR1 is SGHAT, CDR2 FQNNGV. The CDR3 DNA reads TGTGCCAGCAGCCCCCCGGCGAGGGGGTGGCAACGCACAGATACGCAGTATTTT. This gives the protein CASSPPARGWQRTDTQYF.

The chain links TRBV15 to TRBJ2-1; TRBD2 might be the D (6 bases). Per the germline V gene, CDR1 is LNHNV and CDR2 is YYDKDF (reference sequence). The CDR3 contains 15 residues. Trimming left V 3 bases short and J 1 base short, with 10 bases between. Here the CDR3 DNA reads TGTGCCACCAGCAGGTCGACTAGTTCCTACAATGAGCAGTTCTTC. Its translation: CATSRSTSSYNEQFF.

V and J are TRBV12-3 or TRBV12-4 and TRBJ2-1; D gene unclear. V was trimmed by 7 bases and J by 9 bases, leaving 16 bases between them. The CDR3 runs 13 residues. CDR3 coding DNA: TGTGCCAGCAATTTGGGGTTTGAAAGTGAGCAGTTCTTC. It translates to CASNLGFESEQFF.

A few counts support this clonotype. V is TRBV3-1 and J is TRBJ1-1; D gene unclear. V gave up 0 bases and J gave up 7 bases, with 12 bases separating them. This CDR3 comprises 14 residues. Germline CDR1 and CDR2: LGHDT and YNNKEL (reference sequence). CDR3 in DNA: TGTGCCAGCAGCCAAGATACCGGGTACCATGAAGCTTTCTTT. Translating gives CASSQDTGYHEAFF.

The J gene is TRBJ2-3, the V gene TRBV3-1, with 12 bases lining up with TRBD2. Germline V gene lookup returns CDR1 LGHDT and CDR2 YNNKEL (reference sequence). After removal of 4 bases from V and 0 bases from J, the junction contained 11 bases not matched to a gene. The CDR3 covers 19 residues. The CDR3 sequence is CASSRGLAGGSISTDTQYF. The CDR3 region has the DNA TGTGCCAGCAGCCGGGGGCTAGCGGGAGGGTCAATTAGCACAGATACGCAGTATTTT.

This chain links TRBV5-8 with TRBJ1-5; TRBD1 might be the D (6 bases). The CDR3 is made up of 15 amino acids. The germline gives CDR1 SGHTS, CDR2 YDEGEE. Trimming removed 3 bases from V and 2 bases from J, with 12 bases in between. The DNA for the CDR3 is TGTGCCAGCAGCTCCAGGGGCTACGGCAATCAGCCCCAGCATTTT. It translates to CASSSRGYGNQPQHF.

There are a few counts of this clonotype. This sequence joins TRBV20-1 and TRBJ1-3; TRBD1 matches 7 bases. The CDR3 length is 13 residues. The junction had 6 bases not matched to a gene; V was cut back by 6 bases and J by 4 bases. The V gene's germline CDR1 is DFQATT and CDR2 SNEGSKA (reference sequence). In nucleotides, the CDR3 is TGCAGTGCCCTAGACAGGGCGGGAAACACCATATATTTT. It is translated as CSALDRAGNTIYF.

The V gene is TRBV5-1, the J gene TRBJ2-2; 10 bases are a match to TRBD2. CDR1 and CDR2 from the germline V gene are SGHRS and YFSETQ. Trimming took 2 bases from V and 0 from J; bases not matched to a gene: 4. CDR3 size: 17 residues. The chain's CDR3 is CASSFRLAGTNTGELFF. The CDR3 nucleotides read TGCGCCAGCAGCTTCAGACTAGCGGGCACGAACACCGGGGAGCTGTTTTTT.

This chain joins TRBV4-2 and TRBJ2-1, with 7 bases aligning to TRBD2. CDR1 and CDR2 from the germline V gene are LGHNA and YNFKEQ. Trimming at V came to 4 bases and at J to 3 bases, leaving 6 bases not matched to a gene. The CDR3 is 15 amino acids. As DNA, the CDR3 is TGTGCCAGCAGCCGGGGGGGAGGTGACTACAATGAGCAGTTCTTC. Amino acids: CASSRGGGDYNEQFF.

This clonotype came up many times. The V and J genes are TRBV5-1 and TRBJ2-1; D may correspond to TRBD1 or TRBD2 (6 bases each). Germline assignment: CDR1 SGHRS and CDR2 YFSETQ. This CDR3 comprises 12 residues. V was cut by 6 bases and J by 9 bases, with 13 bases left in between. The CDR3: CASTWGASEQFF. In DNA, the CDR3 is TGCGCCAGCACTTGGGGGGCTTCTGAGCAGTTCTTC.

This clonotype has ten or more counts. The J gene is TRBJ2-7, the V gene TRBV29-1, with TRBD1 as a possible D gene (6 bases). V lost 7 bases, J lost 0 bases, and 13 bases lay in between. The CDR3 is made up of 13 amino acids. CDR1 is SQVTM and CDR2 is ANQGSEA in the germline V gene. In DNA form, the CDR3 reads TGCAGCGCCCGTGACAGGTCCTCCTACGAGCAGTACGTC. Protein product: CSARDRSSYEQYV.

The chain uses TRBV2 and TRBJ1-2; no clear D gene. The CDR3 covers 13 residues. CDR1 SNHLY and CDR2 FYNNEI come from the germline V gene. Trimming cost V 7 bases and J 6 bases, with 15 bases left between them. The DNA for the CDR3 is TGTGCCAGCAAAGTAGGCATGTCAGATGGCTACACCTTC. Encoded protein: CASKVGMSDGYTF. Using reference TRBV2 and TRBJ1-2 for the parts outside the CDR3, the full variable domain is EPEVTQTPSHQVTQMGQEVILRCVPISNHLYFYWYRQILGQKVEFLVSFYNNEISEKSEIFDDQFSVERPDGSNFTLKIRSTKLEDSAMYFCASKVGMSDGYTFGSGTRLTVV.

CDR3 sequence: CASSELGGSPGGYTF. CDR3 nucleotide sequence: TGTGCCAGCAGTGAATTGGGAGGTTCCCCCGGGGGCTACACCTTC. The genes are TRBV6-1 and TRBJ1-2; D is ambiguous. The ends were cut back, 2 bases at V and 8 bases at J, with 18 bases in the middle. From germline, CDR1 is MNHNS and CDR2 SASEGT. This CDR3 is 15 amino acids long.

The J gene is TRBJ1-5, the V gene TRBV4-1, with D possibly matching TRBD1 (5 bases). The CDR3 length is 16 residues. The V end was cut by 4 bases, the J end by 0 bases, with 13 bases between. In germline, CDR1 is MGHRA, CDR2 YSYEKL. The CDR3 reads CASSPGSFGSNQPQHF. The CDR3 DNA reads as TGCGCCAGCAGCCCAGGGTCGTTCGGTAGCAATCAGCCCCAGCATTTT.

The chain links TRBV4-2 to TRBJ2-2; the match to TRBD2 covers 11 bases. The germline gives CDR1 LGHNA, CDR2 YNFKEQ. V dropped 2 bases and J dropped 3; count of bases not matched to a gene: 5. The CDR3 has 17 residues. CDR3 DNA: TGTGCCAGCAGCCAACAACTAGCGGGAGACCACACCGGGGAGCTGTTTTTT. This encodes CASSQQLAGDHTGELFF.

The V gene is TRBV11-3, the J gene TRBJ2-5; D is ambiguous. In germline, CDR1 is SGHNT, CDR2 YENEEA. V lost 2 bases and J 5 bases, leaving 9 bases between the germline ends. The CDR3 is 13 amino acids. The CDR3 sequence: CASSLRFQETQYF. The DNA of the CDR3 is TGTGCCAGCAGCTTAAGATTTCAGGAGACCCAGTACTTC.

The rearrangement uses TRBV12-3 or TRBV12-4 and TRBJ2-3; TRBD2 aligns across 10 bases. V was pared by 7 bases and J by 5 bases, with 18 bases of the junction left unmatched. This CDR3 has 18 residues. CDR3 in amino acids: CASTYLPPLAGAGDTQYF. In DNA form, the CDR3 reads TGTGCCAGCACCTACCTCCCCCCCCTAGCGGGAGCTGGAGATACGCAGTATTTT.

The sample holds a few counts of this clonotype. The V gene is TRBV12-5, the J gene TRBJ2-1; 10 nucleotides line up with TRBD2. Germline values: CDR1 LGHNT, CDR2 FRNRAP. The J segment lost 5 bases and the V segment lost 2 bases, leaving 6 bases of the junction unmatched. This CDR3 has 16 residues. The DNA of the CDR3 is TGTGCTAGTGGTTTGCGTCTAGCGGGAGACCACAATGAGCAGTTCTTC. It is translated as CASGLRLAGDHNEQFF. The entire variable domain, with the rest obtained from reference TRBV12-5 and TRBJ2-1, is as follows: DARVTQTPRHKVTEMGQEVTMRCQPILGHNTVFWYRQTMMQGLELLAYFRNRAPLDDSGMPKDRFSAEMPDATLATLKIQPSEPRDSAVYFCASGLRLAGDHNEQFFGPGTRLTVL.

This clonotype was seen more than once but under ten times. The chain links TRBV11-2 to TRBJ2-2; 14 bases are shared with TRBD2. The CDR3 is made up of 20 amino acids. Germline V CDR1 and CDR2: SGHAT, FQNNGV. With 2 bases clipped from V and 1 base from J, the junction kept 9 bases outside the gene matches. The CDR3 is CASSLNPGLAGVRNTGELFF. The CDR3 DNA reads TGTGCCAGCAGCTTAAATCCGGGACTAGCGGGAGTACGGAACACCGGGGAGCTGTTTTTT.

The chain carries TRBV25-1 and TRBJ1-2, with a possible D match to TRBD1 (5 bases). The V and J ends lost 1 base and 5 bases respectively, with 11 bases between them. CDR1 and CDR2 from the germline V gene are MGHDK and SYGVNS. The CDR3 is made up of 14 amino acids. CDR3 protein: CASSESDGGYGYTF. The CDR3 DNA reads as TGTGCCAGCAGTGAATCCGATGGGGGGTATGGCTACACCTTC.

This clonotype has at least ten counts. V and J are TRBV7-2 and TRBJ2-2, with D possibly being TRBD2 (6 bases). CDR1 and CDR2 (germline): SGHTA, FQGNSA. The CDR3 is 16 residues long. Trimming stripped 1 base from V and 5 bases from J, with 14 bases between. CDR3 bases: TGTGCCAGCAGCTTAGTTGAACTAGCAAGGACCGGGGAGCTGTTTTTT. Encoded protein: CASSLVELARTGELFF.

This clonotype was counted a few times. The genes are TRBV27 and TRBJ2-7; 7 bases fit TRBD1. This CDR3 is 14 amino acids long. Trimming took 5 bases from V and 2 from J; bases not matched to a gene: 6. CDR1 and CDR2 (germline): MNHEY, SMNVEV (reference sequence). Here the CDR3 reads CASSTRDSPYEQYF. The CDR3 DNA is TGTGCCAGCAGTACCCGGGACAGTCCCTACGAGCAGTACTTC.

This clonotype was seen only a few times. The CDR3 bases are TGTGCCAGCAGCTTAGCGGACAGAGATCAGCCCCAGCATTTT. It codes for CASSLADRDQPQHF. The chain joins TRBV7-9 to TRBJ1-5; perhaps TRBD1 as D (6 bases). The germline V gene has CDR1 SEHNR and CDR2 FQNEAQ (reference sequence). Trimming shortened V by 0 bases and J by 5 bases, and 8 bases separated the two germline ends. The CDR3 has 14 amino acids.

V and J are TRBV10-3 and TRBJ2-7, with no clear D. CDR1 ENHRY and CDR2 SYGVKD come from the germline V gene. This CDR3 spans 12 amino acids. Between the trimmed V and J ends, which lost 5 bases and 1 base, there was a span of 6 bases. CDR3 coding DNA: TGTGCCATCAGTCAGGTATCCTACGAGCAGTACTTC. Amino acid sequence: CAISQVSYEQYF.